The sequence of this T cell receptor beta chain was determined in a study of T-cell reconstitution after alpha-beta-depleted transplantation in children. Germline V gene lookup returns CDR1 SGDLS and CDR2 YYNGEE. V lost 2 bases and J lost 4, with 13 bases in between. The CDR3 loop spans 15 amino acids. This clonotype was picked up a small number of times. The library targeted TCRbeta and was prepared with unique molecular identifiers. In TCRdb, the PCR reads were re-called with MiXCR into one record per CDR3 protein. This table holds around 360,000 distinct CDR3 sequences, 9% to 12% found once. The TCR sequence derives from a human donor who donated a stem cell graft to a child with acute lymphoblastic leukemia. Sample: PBMCs from the stem cell graft donor, taken from the stem cell graft. The V call is TRBV9, the J call TRBJ2-1, with a tentative D call TRBD2 (5 bases). CDR3 sequence: CASSVGDLPYNEQFF. The CDR3 nucleotides read TGTGCCAGCAGCGTGGGAGACCTCCCTTACAATGAGCAGTTCTTC.